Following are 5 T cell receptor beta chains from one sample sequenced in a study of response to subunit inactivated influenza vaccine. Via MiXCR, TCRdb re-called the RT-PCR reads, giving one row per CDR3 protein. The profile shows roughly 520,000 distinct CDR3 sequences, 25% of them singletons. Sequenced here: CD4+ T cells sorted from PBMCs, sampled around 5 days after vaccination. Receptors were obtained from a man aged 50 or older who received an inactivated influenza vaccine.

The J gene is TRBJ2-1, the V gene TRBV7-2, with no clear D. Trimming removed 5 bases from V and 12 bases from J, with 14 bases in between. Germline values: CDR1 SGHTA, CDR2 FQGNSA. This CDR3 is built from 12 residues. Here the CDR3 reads CASSQPLAGQFF. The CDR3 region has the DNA TGTGCCAGCAGCCAGCCATTAGCAGGGCAGTTCTTC.

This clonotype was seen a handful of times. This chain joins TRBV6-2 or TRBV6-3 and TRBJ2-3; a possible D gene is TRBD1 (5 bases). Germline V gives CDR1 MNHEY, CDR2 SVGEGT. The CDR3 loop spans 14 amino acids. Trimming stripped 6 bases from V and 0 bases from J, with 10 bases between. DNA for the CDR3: TGTGCCAGCAGACAGGTCCCTAGCACAGATACGCAGTATTTT. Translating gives CASRQVPSTDTQYF.

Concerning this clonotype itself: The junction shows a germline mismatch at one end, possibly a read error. The DNA for the CDR3 is TGCTCCTGCTCTGTAGGGACAGGGGCGGGAGCAGATACGCAGTATTTT. Protein sequence: CSCSVGTGAGADTQYF. This chain uses TRBV7-2 with TRBJ2-3; 10 positions match TRBD1. The CDR3 has 16 residues. Germline CDR1 and CDR2: SGHTA and FQGNSA.

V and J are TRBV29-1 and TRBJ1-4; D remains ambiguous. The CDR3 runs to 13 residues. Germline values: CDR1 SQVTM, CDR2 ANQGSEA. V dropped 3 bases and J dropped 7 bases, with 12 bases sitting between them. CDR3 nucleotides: TGCAGCGTTGAGTTTGAAGGTAGTGAAAAACTGTTTTTT. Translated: CSVEFEGSEKLFF.

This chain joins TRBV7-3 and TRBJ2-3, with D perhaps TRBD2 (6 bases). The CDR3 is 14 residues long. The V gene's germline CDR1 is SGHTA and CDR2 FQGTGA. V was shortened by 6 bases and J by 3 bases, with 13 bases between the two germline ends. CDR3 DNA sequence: TGTGCCAGCAGTCAAAGCGGGTTGACAGATACGCAGTATTTT. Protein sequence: CASSQSGLTDTQYF.